This T cell receptor (beta chain) was retrieved from a study of shared clonotypes between healthy human individuals (dated by TCRdb to the early 2020s). About the study as a whole: A couple of women and three men aged 18 to 49 years were included in the cohort. For each donor, CD4 naive and CD4 memory were each given three plates, CD8 naive was given two plates, and CD8 memory was given one plate. Blood TCR repertoires of roughly five healthy adults were deeply sequenced to estimate repertoire size and the extent of clonotype sharing between individuals. To increase sequencing depth and limit assay-specific biases, different laboratories used diverse techniques to prepare libraries and sequence TCR repertoires. Per donor, leukapheresis produced somewhere between about 0.94 and 9.5 billion PBMCs.

The full study reports these points: Sharing across a few donors was observed for about 4.8% of naive CD4, around 3.5% of naive CD8, 2% to 2.5% of memory CD4, and around 0.4% of memory CD8 clonotypes. Rarefaction of sorted-subset datasets indicated incomplete sequencing despite the large sequencing depth. Sampling was limited to blood, and TCR repertoires in tissue likely differ from TCR repertoires in blood. Clonotypes shared by all four sorted-subset donors showed higher generation probabilities than non-shared clonotypes. Naive subsets generally had larger estimated clonotype richness than memory subsets did. Because the study included only a small number of donors, the genetic and exposure-history diversity represented was limited. Based on pairwise subsampling, the degree of clonotype sharing among donors was expected to be affected by sequencing depth.

Using the deep immunoSEQ assay, multiplex PCR amplified TCR CDR3 regions from genomic DNA. For each cell subset, the extracted genomic DNA was distributed evenly across all wells of several immunoSEQ 96-well plates, and each plate served as one replicate. Each replicate PCR for sorted subsets received around 200 ng genomic DNA, equal to tens of thousands of T cell genomes. Purified libraries were quantified with a Qubit 3.0 fluorometer, sized on a Bioanalyzer 2100, and re-quantified with the KAPA Library Quantification kit. A separate single-read 150-cycle Illumina NextSeq 550 flow cell was used to sequence each immunoSEQ 96-well plate. The source study handled its data this way. The immunoSEQ output contained only junctional sequences without quality scores, so filtering could not match that applied to full-length reads. Sequences were annotated with PyIR, a Python wrapper for IgBLAST v1.9, using IMGT germline references to assign V/J genes and CDR3. Reads were removed for weak V/J assignments (E-value above 1e-6), missing CDR3, stop codons, out-of-frame junctions, or ambiguous translated residues. A V3J clonotype was defined by an identical inferred V gene, J gene, and CDR3 amino acid sequence. To compute the percentage overlap between repertoires, the number of shared unique clonotypes was divided by the size of the smaller repertoire. Richness of each repertoire was evaluated using RTK rarefaction, the Chao1 estimator, and Recon v2.1 estimates of unobserved clonotypes. OLGA was used to compute generation probabilities for all TCRbeta clonotypes that the gDNA method yielded from several donors. TCRdb holds this immuneACCESS table with in-frame rearrangements only. Some clones are missing; in checked studies, unresolved V genes explain under half, and the rest has no known cause. V, J and clone size are taken as reported in that table, and D and trimming were inferred from the DNA itself. In this sample the table shows some 2.1 million clones, about 95% of which occur a single time. Of the sample, around 1.1% falls within the top ten clones.

A note on this clone: Its antigen target is currently unknown. Nothing much larger sits one base from this clone, and base qualities are not available.

From a lookup of the germline V gene, CDR1 and CDR2 are SNHLY and FYNNEI. The CDR3, from cysteine to phenylalanine, totals 18 residues. The read is trimmed to its CDR3 DNA, 54 bases read in frame from base 1. The germline V and J ends show losses of 0 bases and 4 bases respectively, and no gene match explains 8 bases of the junction. CD8 naive samples were obtained by positive selection for CCR7 among CD45RO-negative cells, yielding a CD45RA+CCR7+ population from which TemRA cells were excluded. Healthy HIV-negative adults with no recently reported acute infections or vaccinations were included as donors. All donors were Caucasian adults living in Nashville, Tennessee, USA. Blood was collected by leukapheresis, and PBMCs were isolated by Ficoll-Histopaque density gradient centrifugation and then cryopreserved in liquid nitrogen vapor phase. Analytical flow cytometry was used to check the purity and quantity of every magnetically sorted T cell population. From each sorted fraction, genomic DNA was isolated and quantified by UV absorbance on a Nanodrop 2000c.

This chain is built from TRBV2 and TRBJ2-1; 11 bases in the middle match TRBD2. Sequenced sample: naive CD8+ T cells sorted from blood. Reading the label with the study, this specimen's cell subset or site is: CD45RA+CCR7+. The TCR originated in a man aged 18 to 29 in good health. Here is the DNA: TGTGCCAGCAGTGAAGCGCCGACTAGCGGGATCTTATACAATGAGCAGTTCTTC. This yields the protein CASSEAPTSGILYNEQFF.